Detailed here is one T cell receptor (beta chain). Its matching antigen is unknown. Germline CDR1 reads MGHRA; CDR2 reads YSYEKL. This CDR3 spans 15 amino acids. After removal of 0 bases from V and 9 bases from J, the junction contained 4 bases not matched to a gene. The table came from immunoSEQ multiplex PCR; TCRdb's copy has only in-frame clones and leaves some out. The repertoire holds approximately 4,900 clones, with 65% to 80% as singletons. This entry belongs to a study of immune evolution from preneoplasia to lung adenocarcinoma. Patients had resection in Japan or China between about 2013 and 2018. The study, taken as a whole, reports: Later-stage lesions seemingly showed higher T cell density and diversity than normal lung. Top clone frequencies peaked in normal lung, apparently declining through invasive adenocarcinoma. T cell clonality was higher in KRAS-mutant than EGFR-mutant or wild-type nodules.

The clonotype was recovered from a person between 65 and 79 years old with lung adenocarcinoma. This chain joins TRBV4-1 and TRBJ2-1; 11 nucleotides line up with TRBD2. Sequencing was performed on FFPE minimally invasive lung adenocarcinoma tissue. The CDR3 DNA is TGCGCCAGCAGCCAAGAACTAGCGGGAGCTGGTGAGCAGTTCTTC. Amino acid sequence: CASSQELAGAGEQFF.